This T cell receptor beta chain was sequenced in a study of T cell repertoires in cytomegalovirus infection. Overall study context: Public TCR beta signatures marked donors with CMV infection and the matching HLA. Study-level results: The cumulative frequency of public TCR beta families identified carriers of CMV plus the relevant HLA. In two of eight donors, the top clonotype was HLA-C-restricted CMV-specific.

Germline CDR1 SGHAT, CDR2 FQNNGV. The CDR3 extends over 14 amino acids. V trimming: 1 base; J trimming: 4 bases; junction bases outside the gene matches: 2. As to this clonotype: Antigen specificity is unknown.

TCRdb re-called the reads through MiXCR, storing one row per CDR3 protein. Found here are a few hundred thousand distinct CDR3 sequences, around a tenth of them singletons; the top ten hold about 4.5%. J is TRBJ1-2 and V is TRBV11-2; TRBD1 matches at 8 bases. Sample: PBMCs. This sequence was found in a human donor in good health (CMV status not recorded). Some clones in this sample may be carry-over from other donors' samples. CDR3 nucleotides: TGTGCCAGCAGCTTAGCCGGACAGGGCTATGGCTACACCTTC. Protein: CASSLAGQGYGYTF.